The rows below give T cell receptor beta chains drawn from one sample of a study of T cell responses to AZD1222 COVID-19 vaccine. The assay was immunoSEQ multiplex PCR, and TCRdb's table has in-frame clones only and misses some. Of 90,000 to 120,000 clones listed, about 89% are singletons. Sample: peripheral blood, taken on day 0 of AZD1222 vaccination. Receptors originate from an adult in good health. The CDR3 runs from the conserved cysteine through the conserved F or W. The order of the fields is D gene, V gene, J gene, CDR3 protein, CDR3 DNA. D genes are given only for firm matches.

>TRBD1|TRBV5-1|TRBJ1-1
CASSIDRGYTEAFF
TGCGCCAGCAGCATCGACAGGGGATACACTGAAGCTTTCTTT
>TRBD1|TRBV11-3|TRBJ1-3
CASSSTGLPNTIYF
TGTGCCAGCAGCTCGACAGGGCTCCCGAACACCATATATTTT
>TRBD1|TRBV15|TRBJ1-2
CATSRDLPGQGSRGYTF
TGTGCCACCAGCAGAGATCTCCCGGGACAGGGATCGAGAGGCTACACCTTC
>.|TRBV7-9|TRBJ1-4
CASSLAETGQEKLFF
TGTGCCAGCAGCTTAGCGGAAACCGGGCAAGAAAAACTGTTTTTT
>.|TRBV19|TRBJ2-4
CASSDDGQSQYF
TGTGCCAGTAGTGACGACGGACAGAGTCAGTACTTC
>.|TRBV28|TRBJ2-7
CASSLSREQYF
TGTGCCAGCAGTTTATCCCGGGAGCAGTACTTC
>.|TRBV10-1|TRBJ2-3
CASSEGGQGGRGTDTQYF
TGCGCCAGCAGTGAGGGCGGCCAGGGGGGACGAGGCACAGATACGCAGTATTTT
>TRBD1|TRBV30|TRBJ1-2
CALRRTGLGYGYTF
TGTGCCTTAAGGAGGACAGGGTTGGGCTATGGCTACACCTTC
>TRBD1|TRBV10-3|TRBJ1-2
CAISALQGASNGYTF
TGTGCCATCAGTGCTTTACAGGGGGCGTCAAATGGCTACACCTTC
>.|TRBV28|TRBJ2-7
CASSLSTFRISSYEQYF
TGTGCCAGCAGTTTATCGACGTTCCGGATCTCCTCCTACGAGCAGTACTTC
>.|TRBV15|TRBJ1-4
CATSPRGPNEKLFF
TGTGCCACCAGCCCACGGGGTCCGAATGAAAAACTGTTTTTT
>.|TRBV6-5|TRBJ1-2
CASSYFGGGYTF
TGTGCCAGCAGTTACTTTGGGGGCGGCTACACCTTC
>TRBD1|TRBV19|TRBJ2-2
CASSLTGGDGTGELFF
TGTGCCAGTAGTCTCACAGGGGGTGACGGCACCGGGGAGCTGTTTTTT
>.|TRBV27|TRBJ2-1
CASTNYAGSYNEQFF
TGTGCCAGCACCAACTACGCGGGTTCCTACAATGAGCAGTTCTTC
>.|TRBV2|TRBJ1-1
CASSEKEGMRGTEAFF
TGTGCCAGCAGTGAGAAAGAAGGGATGAGGGGCACTGAAGCTTTCTTT
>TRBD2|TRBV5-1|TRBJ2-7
CASSRTLTGGSYEQYF
TGCGCCAGCAGCCGGACCTTGACGGGGGGTTCCTACGAGCAGTACTTC
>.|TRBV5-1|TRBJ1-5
CASSLGRSNQPQHF
TGCGCCAGCAGCTTGGGCAGGAGCAATCAGCCCCAGCATTTT
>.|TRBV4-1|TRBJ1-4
CASSQGRVGFGKLFF
TGCGCCAGCAGCCAAGGCCGGGTGGGGTTTGGAAAACTGTTTTTT
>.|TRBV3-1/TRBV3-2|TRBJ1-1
CASSHGAGVGGDTEAFF
TGTGCCAGCAGCCACGGAGCGGGGGTCGGGGGCGACACTGAAGCTTTCTTT